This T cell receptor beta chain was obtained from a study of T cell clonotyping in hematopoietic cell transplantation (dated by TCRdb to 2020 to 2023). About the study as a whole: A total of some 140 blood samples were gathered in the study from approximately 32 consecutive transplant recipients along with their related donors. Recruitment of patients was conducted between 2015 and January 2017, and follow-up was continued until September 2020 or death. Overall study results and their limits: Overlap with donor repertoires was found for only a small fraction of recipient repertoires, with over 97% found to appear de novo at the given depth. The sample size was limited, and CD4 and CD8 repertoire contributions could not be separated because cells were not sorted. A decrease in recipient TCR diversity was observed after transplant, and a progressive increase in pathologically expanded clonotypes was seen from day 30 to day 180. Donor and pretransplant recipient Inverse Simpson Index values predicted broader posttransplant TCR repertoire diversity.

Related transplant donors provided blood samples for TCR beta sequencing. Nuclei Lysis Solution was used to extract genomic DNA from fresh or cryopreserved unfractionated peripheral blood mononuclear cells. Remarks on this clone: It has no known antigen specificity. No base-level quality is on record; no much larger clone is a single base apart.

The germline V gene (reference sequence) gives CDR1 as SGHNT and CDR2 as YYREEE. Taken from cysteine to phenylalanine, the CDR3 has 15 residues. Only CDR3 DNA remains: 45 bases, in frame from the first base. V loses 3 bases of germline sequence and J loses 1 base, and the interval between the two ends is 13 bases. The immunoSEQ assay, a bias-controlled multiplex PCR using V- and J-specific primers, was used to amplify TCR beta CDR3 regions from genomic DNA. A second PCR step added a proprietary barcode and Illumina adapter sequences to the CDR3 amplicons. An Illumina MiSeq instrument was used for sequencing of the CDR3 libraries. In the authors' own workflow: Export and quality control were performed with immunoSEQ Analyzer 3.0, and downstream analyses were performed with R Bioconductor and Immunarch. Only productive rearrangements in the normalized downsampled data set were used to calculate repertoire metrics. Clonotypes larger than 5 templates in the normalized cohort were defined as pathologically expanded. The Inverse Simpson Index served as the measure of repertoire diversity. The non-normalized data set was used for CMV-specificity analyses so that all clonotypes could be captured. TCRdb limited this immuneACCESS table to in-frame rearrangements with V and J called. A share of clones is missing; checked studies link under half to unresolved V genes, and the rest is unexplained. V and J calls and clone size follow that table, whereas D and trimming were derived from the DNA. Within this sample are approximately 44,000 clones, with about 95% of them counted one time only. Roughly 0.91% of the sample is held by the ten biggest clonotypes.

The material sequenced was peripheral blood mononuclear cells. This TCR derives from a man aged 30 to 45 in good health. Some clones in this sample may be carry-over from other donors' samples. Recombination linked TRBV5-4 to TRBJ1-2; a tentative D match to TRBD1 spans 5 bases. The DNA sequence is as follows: TGTGCCAGCAGCTCCGGGACGAAGATTAACTATGGCTACACCTTC. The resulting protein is CASSSGTKINYGYTF.